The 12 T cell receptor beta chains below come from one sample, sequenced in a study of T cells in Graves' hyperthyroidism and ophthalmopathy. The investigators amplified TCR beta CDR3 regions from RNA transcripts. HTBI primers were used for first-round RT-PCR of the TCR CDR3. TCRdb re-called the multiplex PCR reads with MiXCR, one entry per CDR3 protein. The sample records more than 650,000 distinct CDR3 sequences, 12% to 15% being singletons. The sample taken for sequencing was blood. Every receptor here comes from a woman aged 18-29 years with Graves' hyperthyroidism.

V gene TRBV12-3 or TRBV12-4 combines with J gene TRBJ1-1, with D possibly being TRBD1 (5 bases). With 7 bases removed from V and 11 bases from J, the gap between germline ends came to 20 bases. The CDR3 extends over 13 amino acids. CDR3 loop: CASTRYYRGGAFF. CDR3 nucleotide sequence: TGTGCCAGCACCAGATACTACCGGGGCGGGGCTTTCTTT.

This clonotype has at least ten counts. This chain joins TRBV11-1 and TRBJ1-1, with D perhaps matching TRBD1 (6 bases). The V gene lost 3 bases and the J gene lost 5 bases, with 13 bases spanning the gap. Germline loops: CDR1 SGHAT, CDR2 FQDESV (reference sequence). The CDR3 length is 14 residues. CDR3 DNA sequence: TGTGCCAGCAGCTTCGGCAGGGGAGAGACTGAAGCTTTCTTT. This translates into CASSFGRGETEAFF.

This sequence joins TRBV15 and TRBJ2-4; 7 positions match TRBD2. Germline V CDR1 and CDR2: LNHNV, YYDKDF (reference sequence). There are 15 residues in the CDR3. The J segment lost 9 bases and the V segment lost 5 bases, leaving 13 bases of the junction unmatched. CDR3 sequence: CATSPGGASESIQYF. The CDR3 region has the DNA TGTGCCACCAGCCCGGGGGGTGCAAGCGAGAGCATTCAGTACTTC.

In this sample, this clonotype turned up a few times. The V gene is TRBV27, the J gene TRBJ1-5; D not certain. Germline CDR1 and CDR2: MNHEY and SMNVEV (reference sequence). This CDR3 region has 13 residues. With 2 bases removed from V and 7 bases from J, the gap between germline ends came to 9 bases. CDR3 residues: CASSLTEGQPQHF. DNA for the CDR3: TGTGCCAGCAGTTTAACGGAAGGGCAGCCCCAGCATTTT.

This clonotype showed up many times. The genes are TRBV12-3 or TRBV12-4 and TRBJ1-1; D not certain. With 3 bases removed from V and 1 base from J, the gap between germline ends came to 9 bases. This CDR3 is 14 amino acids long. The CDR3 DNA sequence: TGTGCCAGCAGTTTTTGGGTGGCGAACACTGAAGCTTTCTTT. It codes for CASSFWVANTEAFF.

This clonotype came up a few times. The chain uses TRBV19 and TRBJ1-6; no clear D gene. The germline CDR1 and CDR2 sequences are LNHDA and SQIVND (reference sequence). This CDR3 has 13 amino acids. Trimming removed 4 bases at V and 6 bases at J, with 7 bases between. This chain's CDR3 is CASSKQPNSPLHF. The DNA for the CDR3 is TGTGCCAGTAGTAAACAGCCTAATTCACCCCTCCACTTT. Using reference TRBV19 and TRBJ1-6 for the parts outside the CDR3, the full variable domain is DGGITQSPKYLFRKEGQNVTLSCEQNLNHDAMYWYRQDPGQGLRLIYYSQIVNDFQKGDIAEGYSVSREKKESFPLTVTSAQKNPTAFYLCASSKQPNSPLHFGNGTRLTVT.

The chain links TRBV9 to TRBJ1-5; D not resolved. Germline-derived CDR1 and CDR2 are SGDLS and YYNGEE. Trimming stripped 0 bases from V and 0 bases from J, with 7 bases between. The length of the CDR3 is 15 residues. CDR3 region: CASSVDGSSNQPQHF. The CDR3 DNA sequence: TGTGCCAGCAGCGTAGACGGGAGTAGCAATCAGCCCCAGCATTTT.

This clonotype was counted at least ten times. The chain's CDR3 is CAISESGRATLDTQYF. As DNA, the CDR3 is TGTGCCATCAGTGAGTCGGGACGGGCCACATTGGATACGCAGTATTTT. The J gene is TRBJ2-3, the V gene TRBV10-3; D is tentatively TRBD1 or TRBD2 (5 bases each). The CDR3 is made up of 16 amino acids. The germline V gene encodes CDR1 ENHRY and CDR2 SYGVKD. V was trimmed by 0 bases and J by 6 bases, leaving 16 bases between them.

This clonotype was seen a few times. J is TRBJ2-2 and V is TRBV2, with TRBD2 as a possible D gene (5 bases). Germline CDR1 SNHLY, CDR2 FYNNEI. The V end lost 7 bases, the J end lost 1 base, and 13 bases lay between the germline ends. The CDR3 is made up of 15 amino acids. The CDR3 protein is CASNFRGMNTGELFF. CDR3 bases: TGTGCCAGCAACTTCCGGGGAATGAACACCGGGGAGCTGTTTTTT. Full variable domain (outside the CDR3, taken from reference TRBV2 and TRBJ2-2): EPEVTQTPSHQVTQMGQEVILRCVPISNHLYFYWYRQILGQKVEFLVSFYNNEISEKSEIFDDQFSVERPDGSNFTLKIRSTKLEDSAMYFCASNFRGMNTGELFFGEGSRLTVL.

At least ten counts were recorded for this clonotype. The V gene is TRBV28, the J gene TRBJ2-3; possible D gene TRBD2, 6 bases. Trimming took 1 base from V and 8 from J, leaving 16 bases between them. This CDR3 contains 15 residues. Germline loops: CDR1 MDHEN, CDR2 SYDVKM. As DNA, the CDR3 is TGTGCCAGCAGTTTATCCCTGGGGGGACGGGGTACGCAGTATTTT. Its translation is CASSLSLGGRGTQYF.

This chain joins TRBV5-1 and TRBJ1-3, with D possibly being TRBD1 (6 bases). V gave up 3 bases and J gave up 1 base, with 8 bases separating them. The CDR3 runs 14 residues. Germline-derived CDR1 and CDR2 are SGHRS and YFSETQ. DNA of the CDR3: TGCGCCAGCAGCTCGCAGGGGTCTGGAAACACCATATATTTT. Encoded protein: CASSSQGSGNTIYF.

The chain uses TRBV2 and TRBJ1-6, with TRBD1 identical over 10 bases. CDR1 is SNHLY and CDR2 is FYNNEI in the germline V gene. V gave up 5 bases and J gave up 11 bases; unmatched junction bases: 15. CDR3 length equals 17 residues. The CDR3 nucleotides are TGTGCCAGCAGTTCTCGCGACAGGGGGCCATTTGGGACACCCCTCCACTTT. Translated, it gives CASSSRDRGPFGTPLHF.